The entry below describes one T cell receptor beta chain. Its antigen remains undetermined. No base quality values were provided; no much bigger clone lies one nucleotide off. Library preparation employed PCR. This sample was sequenced with an Illumina HiSeq 2500. To normalize quantification of the TCRbeta repertoire, the TCR libraries were built with molecular barcoding that relied on unique molecular identifiers. TCRdb ran its own pipeline on the public reads, namely fastp trimming at Q25 and MiXCR clone calling, and kept in-frame beta chains. A single entry per CDR3 protein holds the most common genes and DNA from its merged rows. Here the sample has some 500,000 distinct CDR3 sequences; about 17% occur a single time. 3.3% of the sample comes from the top ten. These data are taken from a study of T-cell reconstitution after alpha-beta-depleted transplantation in children (dated by TCRdb to 2016 to 2017). For the study in its entirety: The study quantitatively tracked T-cell immune reconstitution after TCRalphabeta/CD19-depleted allogeneic hematopoietic cell transplantation in children using TCR repertoire profiling.

The sequence was collected from a human donor who donated a stem cell graft to a child with acute lymphoblastic leukemia. The sample was PBMCs from the stem cell graft donor, taken from the stem cell graft.

The nucleotide sequence is given as TGTGCCAGCAGCTTAAGGAGGACAAATGAGCAGTTCTTC. This translates into CASSLRRTNEQFF. In this chain, TRBV7-3 is recombined with TRBJ2-1; the D gene is tentatively TRBD1 or TRBD2, each matching 5 bases. CDR1 SGHTA and CDR2 FQGTGA were looked up in the germline V gene. V is shortened by 1 base, J by 7 bases, and the region joining them spans 8 bases. Reading from cysteine to phenylalanine, the CDR3 counts 13 amino acids. Only CDR3 DNA remains: 39 bases, in frame from the first base.